The T cell receptor beta chain under discussion was sequenced for a study of Graves' ophthalmopathy and Graves' hyperthyroidism. Moderate-to-severe activity, CAS ≥3, NOSPECS ≥4 and duration under 3 months were recorded for donors with ophthalmopathy. Other autoimmune diseases, uncontrolled infections, pregnancy or lactation excluded patients from enrollment. The PBMCs had their origin in roughly 10 ml of fresh peripheral blood. Study conclusions and caveats: Most clonotypes expanded in thyroid above 0.001 frequency were present in blood too.

V dropped 7 bases and J dropped 2 bases, with 12 bases sitting between them. The CDR3 has 13 amino acids. CDR1 and CDR2 (germline): MNHEY, SMNVEV (reference sequence). TCR beta CDR3 amplification used RNA transcripts. HTBI primers were used in a first-round RT-PCR, which preceded a second-round multiplex PCR. Using its own MiXCR run on the multiplex PCR reads, TCRdb lists one record per CDR3 protein. Here the sample spans 450,000 or so distinct CDR3 sequences, around an eighth being singletons. This clonotype was recorded at least ten times. No antigen is known for it. The V gene is TRBV27, the J gene TRBJ2-7; D is uncertain. This sequence originates from a woman younger than 45 with Graves' ophthalmopathy. Sample: blood. CDR3 amino acids: CASTDPRTYEQYF. The CDR3 DNA follows: TGTGCCAGCACCGACCCAAGGACCTACGAGCAGTACTTC.